The entry that follows covers one T cell receptor (beta chain) sequence. Its cognate antigen has yet to be identified. No base-level quality is on record; no much larger clone is a single base apart. These reads were obtained on an Illumina HiSeq 1500. Clones were called with MiXCR by TCRdb after fastp trimmed the public reads at Q25, and only in-frame beta chains were retained. All rows with the same CDR3 protein become a single entry with the most common DNA and genes. Here the sample has 550,000 to 850,000 distinct CDR3 sequences; 30% to 35% occur a single time. Around a sixth of the sample is held by the ten biggest clonotypes. The data are from a study of T cell repertoires in cytomegalovirus infection (dated by TCRdb to 2018 to 2020). Background for the entire study: Recently identified HLA-C-restricted CMV epitopes, whose presentation resists viral immunomodulation, were targeted by peptide stimulations together with well-studied HLA-B-restricted epitopes. Donor HLA type was relevant to the analysis, as public TCR beta signatures indicated carriage of CMV infection together with the matching HLA type.

From a lookup of the germline V gene, CDR1 and CDR2 are MDHEN and SYDVKM. The junction shows trimming of 5 bases on V and 8 bases on J, and the gene matches do not reach 15 bases of it. The CDR3 measures 17 amino acids from cysteine to phenylalanine. The kept DNA is CDR3 alone, 51 bases in frame from the first base. The sample's treatment or condition, from its label and the paper: in vitro stimulation with specific CMV peptide epitopes to enrich CMV-specific T cells. What the work shows at the level of the full study, not this receptor alone: In both this cohort and an independent cohort of 300 to 450 donors, the cumulative frequency of public TCR beta family members distinguished carriers of CMV infection plus the relevant HLA type. The ex vivo response was dominated by HLA-C-restricted CMV-specific TCR beta clonotypes, and the single most frequent clonotype in two of eight donors was supplied by these HLA-C-restricted clonotypes.

This specimen consisted of cultured PBMCs, obtained from culture after CMV antigen stimulation. The chain employs TRBV28 and TRBJ2-4, and 10 junction bases match TRBD2. This sequence was found in a human donor in good health (CMV status not recorded). Some clones in this sample may be carry-over from other donors' samples. The nucleotide sequence is given as TGTGCCAGCAGTGACTCCCTTTTAGCGGGGGGCCCGTACATTCAGTACTTC. It is translated as CASSDSLLAGGPYIQYF.